Listed below are T cell receptor beta chains from one sample, sequenced in a study of blood T cell repertoires in COVID-19. The method was immunoSEQ multiplex PCR; TCRdb's version includes in-frame clones alone and lacks a portion of them. The sample holds a few hundred thousand clones, more than 80% seen once. The material sequenced was PBMCs or T cells enriched from blood (not recorded which). All receptors derive from a man aged 18 to 29 who had recovered from COVID-19. The CDR3 runs from the conserved cysteine through the conserved F or W. D genes are given only for firm matches.

d_gene	j_gene	v_gene	CDR3nt	CDR3aa
TRBD1	TRBJ1-2	TRBV18	TGTGCCAGCTCAGGGACAGGGGGTGACTATGGCTACACCTTC	CASSGTGGDYGYTF
.	TRBJ1-1	TRBV7-6	TGTGCCAGCAACCTTGGGCCTGAAGCTTTCTTT	CASNLGPEAFF
.	TRBJ2-7	TRBV9	TGTGCCAGCAGCGTAGTAGGGGACTCCTACGAGCAGTACTTC	CASSVVGDSYEQYF
.	TRBJ2-3	TRBV3-1/TRBV3-2	TGTGCCAGCAGCCAAGGTCGATGGAGGCAGTATTTT	CASSQGRWRQYF
TRBD2	TRBJ2-1	TRBV11-1	TGTGCCAGCAGCTTAGAGCGGGGGGGACGTTCGAATGAGCAGTTCTTC	CASSLERGGRSNEQFF
.	TRBJ1-3	TRBV14	TGTGCCAGCAGCCGGACAGCTTTTAGCTCTGGAAACACCATATATTTT	CASSRTAFSSGNTIYF
TRBD2	TRBJ2-5	TRBV7-2	TGTGCCAGCAGCCCGATAGCGGGAGTTAAGGGCGAGACCCAGTACTTC	CASSPIAGVKGETQYF
TRBD1	TRBJ2-5	TRBV28	TGTGCCAGCAGTTTTCTCGGACAGGGAGAGCGAGAGACCCAGTACTTC	CASSFLGQGERETQYF
TRBD1	TRBJ2-5	TRBV14	TGTGCCAGCAGCCAAGTACTGGACAGGGAACGGGAAGAGACCCAGTACTTC	CASSQVLDREREETQYF
TRBD2	TRBJ2-2	TRBV10-3	TGTGCCATCAGTGGGCCGGGACTAGCGGGAGAACGGACCGGGGAGCTGTTTTTT	CAISGPGLAGERTGELFF
TRBD1	TRBJ2-4	TRBV10-3	TGTGCCATCAGTGCGGGACAGGGGGGGATGGCCAAAAACATTCAGTACTTC	CAISAGQGGMAKNIQYF
.	TRBJ2-2	TRBV13	TGTGCCAGCAGCTTAGGGGCGCGACTCAACACCGGGGAGCTGTTTTTT	CASSLGARLNTGELFF
.	TRBJ1-6	TRBV9	TGTGCCAGCAGCGTAATCGGGACATACCTCCACTTT	CASSVIGTYLHF
.	TRBJ2-5	TRBV7-2	TGTGCCAGCAGCCACGGTGCCCAAGAGACCCAGTACTTC	CASSHGAQETQYF
TRBD2	TRBJ2-3	TRBV4-2	TGTACCAGCAGCCAGAAAGCGGGGGGGCCGGCGAATACGCAGTATTTT	CTSSQKAGGPANTQYF
TRBD2	TRBJ2-1	TRBV15	TGTGCCACCAGCAGGCCGGGACTATTATACAATGAGCAGTTCTTC	CATSRPGLLYNEQFF
TRBD2	TRBJ2-3	TRBV15	TGTGCCACCAGCAGAGACCCGGGACTAGCGGGAACAGATACGCAGTATTTT	CATSRDPGLAGTDTQYF
.	TRBJ2-3	TRBV12-3/TRBV12-4	TGTGCCAGCCGGGATAGCCCTAAAGATACGCAGTATTTT	CASRDSPKDTQYF
.	TRBJ2-6	TRBV13	TGTGCCAGCAGCGTCCAGGGGGGACCCTCTGGGGCCAACGTCCTGACTTTC	CASSVQGGPSGANVLTF
.	TRBJ2-3	TRBV7-2	TGTGCCAGCAGCTTATCCGGGTTTAGCACAGATACGCAGTATTTT	CASSLSGFSTDTQYF
.	TRBJ2-7	TRBV7-2	TGTGCCAGCAGCTTAGCTGCTGGAGAGCAGTACGAGCAGTACTTC	CASSLAAGEQYEQYF
TRBD2	TRBJ2-2	TRBV24-1	TGTGCCACCAGTGATTTAGCGGGATTCACCGGGGAGCTGTTTTTT	CATSDLAGFTGELFF
.	TRBJ1-1	TRBV27	TGTGCCAGCAGTTTATCTAAGGGAGGGAGCACTGAAGCTTTCTTT	CASSLSKGGSTEAFF
TRBD1	TRBJ1-2	TRBV11-2	TGTGCCAGCACACGACTGGGACAGGTCTATGGCTACACCTTC	CASTRLGQVYGYTF
.	TRBJ1-5	TRBV28	TGTGCCAGCACCTTGGGCCTCCCCAATCAGCCCCAGCATTTT	CASTLGLPNQPQHF
TRBD2	TRBJ2-5	TRBV3-1/TRBV3-2	TGTGCCAGCAGCCAAAGGACTAGCGGGGCACAAGAGACCCAGTACTTC	CASSQRTSGAQETQYF
.	TRBJ1-5	TRBV27	TGTGCCAGCAGTTTCCCCGATCAGCCCCAGCATTTT	CASSFPDQPQHF
TRBD2	TRBJ2-1	TRBV10-3	TGTGCCATCAGTGAGTCGACGCTCGCGGGAGGGAATGAGCAGTTCTTC	CAISESTLAGGNEQFF
.	TRBJ1-5	TRBV10-3	TGTGCCATCAGTCCTTACGGAGGGGGCAATCAGCCCCAGCATTTT	CAISPYGGGNQPQHF
.	TRBJ1-5	TRBV5-8	TGTGCCAGCAGCCTCGGGGTGGGCCAGCCCCAGCATTTT	CASSLGVGQPQHF
.	TRBJ2-7	TRBV7-2	TGTGCCAGCAGCTTATCGTTCTACGAGCAGTACTTC	CASSLSFYEQYF
TRBD2	TRBJ2-1	TRBV6-5	TGTGCCAGCAGGTCCGGGACTAGCGGGGGGAATGAGCAGTTCTTC	CASRSGTSGGNEQFF
TRBD1	TRBJ1-2	TRBV9	TGTGCCAGCAGCGAGGGGGACAGCTATGGCTACACCTTC	CASSEGDSYGYTF
.	TRBJ2-1	TRBV5-1	TGCGCCAGCAGCATTGGAGGGGAGGAGCAGTTCTTC	CASSIGGEEQFF
TRBD2	TRBJ2-5	TRBV3-1/TRBV3-2	TGTGCCAGCAGCCAGGCGGGGGGTAGTAGAGAGACCCAGTACTTC	CASSQAGGSRETQYF
TRBD1	TRBJ1-2	TRBV7-9	TGTGCCAGCAGCTTGACAGGGCGTAAGGGCTATGGCTACACCTTC	CASSLTGRKGYGYTF
TRBD1	TRBJ2-7	TRBV5-1	TGCGCCAGCAGCTTGGCGGGGACAGACCTCTACGAGCAGTACTTC	CASSLAGTDLYEQYF
.	TRBJ1-6	TRBV6-6	TGTGCCAGCAGTTCAGGCAGGGCGCCATCACCCCTCCACTTT	CASSSGRAPSPLHF
TRBD2	TRBJ2-1	TRBV5-1	TGCGCCAGCAGCGGGACTAGCGGGGGGGCGTCCTACAATGAGCAGTTCTTC	CASSGTSGGASYNEQFF
TRBD1	TRBJ2-3	TRBV29-1	TGCAGCGTCGCAAGGGGGACAGGCGGCACAGATACGCAGTATTTT	CSVARGTGGTDTQYF
.	TRBJ2-1	TRBV6-2/TRBV6-3	TGTGCCAGCAGCCCATACAGGGTCAACCCCTCCTACAATGAGCAGTTCTTC	CASSPYRVNPSYNEQFF
TRBD1	TRBJ1-2	TRBV3-1/TRBV3-2	TGTGCCAGCAGCCGAAGTACCGGACAGGGCTATGGCTACACCTTC	CASSRSTGQGYGYTF
TRBD2	TRBJ2-3	TRBV7-9	TGTGCCAGCAGCGCCGGGACTAGCGGGACAGATACGCAGTATTTT	CASSAGTSGTDTQYF
.	TRBJ1-1	TRBV28	TGTGCCAGCAGTCCCCTCTTGGTACTGGGAGGGAACACTGAAGCTTTCTTT	CASSPLLVLGGNTEAFF